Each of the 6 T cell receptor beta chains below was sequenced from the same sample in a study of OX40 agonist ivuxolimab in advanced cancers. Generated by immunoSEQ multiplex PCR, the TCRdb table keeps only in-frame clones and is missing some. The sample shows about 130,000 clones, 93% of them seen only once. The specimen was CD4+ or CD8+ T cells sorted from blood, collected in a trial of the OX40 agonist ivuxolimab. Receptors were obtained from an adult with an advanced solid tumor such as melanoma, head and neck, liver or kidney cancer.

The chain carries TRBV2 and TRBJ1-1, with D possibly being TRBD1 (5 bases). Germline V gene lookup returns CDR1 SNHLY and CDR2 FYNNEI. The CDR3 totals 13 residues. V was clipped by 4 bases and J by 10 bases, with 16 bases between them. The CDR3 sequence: CASSVKAGVGAFF. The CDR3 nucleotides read TGTGCCAGCAGTGTCAAGGCGGGGGTAGGAGCTTTCTTT.

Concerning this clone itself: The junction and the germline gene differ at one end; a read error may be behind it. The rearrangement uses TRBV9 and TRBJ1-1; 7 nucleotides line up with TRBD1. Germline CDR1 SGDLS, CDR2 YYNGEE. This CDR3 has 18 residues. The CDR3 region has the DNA TGTGCCAGCAACGTATACGGGTCTGGGACAGCGTTGAACACTGAAGCTTTCTTT. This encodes CASNVYGSGTALNTEAFF.

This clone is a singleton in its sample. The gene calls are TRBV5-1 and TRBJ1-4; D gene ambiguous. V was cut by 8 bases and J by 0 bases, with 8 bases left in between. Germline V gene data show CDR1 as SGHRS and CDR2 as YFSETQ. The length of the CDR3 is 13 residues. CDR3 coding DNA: TGCGCCAGTAGCATCGCAACTAATGAAAAACTGTTTTTT. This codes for CASSIATNEKLFF.

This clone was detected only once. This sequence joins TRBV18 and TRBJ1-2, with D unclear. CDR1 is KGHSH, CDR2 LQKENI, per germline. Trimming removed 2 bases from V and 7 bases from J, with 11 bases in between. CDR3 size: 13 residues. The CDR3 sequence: CASSPADARGYTF. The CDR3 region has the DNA TGTGCCAGCTCACCAGCAGATGCGCGTGGCTACACCTTC.

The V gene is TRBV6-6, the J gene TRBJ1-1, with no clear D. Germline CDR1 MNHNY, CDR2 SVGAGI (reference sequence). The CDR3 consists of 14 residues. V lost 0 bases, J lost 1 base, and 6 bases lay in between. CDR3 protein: CASSYSNRNTEAFF. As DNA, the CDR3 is TGTGCCAGCAGTTACTCGAACAGGAACACTGAAGCTTTCTTT.

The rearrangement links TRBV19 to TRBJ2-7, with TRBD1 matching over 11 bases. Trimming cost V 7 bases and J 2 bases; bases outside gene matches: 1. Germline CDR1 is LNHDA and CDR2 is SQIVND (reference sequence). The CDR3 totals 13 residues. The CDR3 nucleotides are TGTGCCAGTAAGGGACAGGGGGCCTACGAGCAGTACTTC. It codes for CASKGQGAYEQYF. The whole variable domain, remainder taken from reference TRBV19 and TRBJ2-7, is DGGITQSPKYLFRKEGQNVTLSCEQNLNHDAMYWYRQDPGQGLRLIYYSQIVNDFQKGDIAEGYSVSREKKESFPLTVTSAQKNPTAFYLCASKGQGAYEQYFGPGTRLTVT.